A selection of T cell receptor beta chains follows, all from one sample in a study of regulatory T cells in long-lasting Graves disease. TCRdb recomputed calls from the multiplex PCR reads with MiXCR, one row per CDR3 protein. The sample has under 300,000 distinct CDR3 sequences; 18% are singletons. These data were also reused for a study on T cells in Graves' hyperthyroidism and ophthalmopathy.

The sample was peripheral blood mononuclear cells (PBMCs), taken at new diagnosis, from a patient treated with antithyroid drugs. The receptors shown here come from a woman younger than 45 with Graves disease. CDR3s leave out the opening cysteine and the closing phenylalanine or tryptophan.

v_gene,j_gene,CDR3aa
TRBV10-3,TRBJ1-6,AISAMDSPLH
TRBV10-3,TRBJ2-5,AIKLDGGLETQY
TRBV6-2/TRBV6-3,TRBJ2-7,ASSYSKGGIYEQY
TRBV7-2,TRBJ1-3,ASSLGPQGRTGNTIY
TRBV20-1,TRBJ1-1,SASDGGGTEAF
TRBV5-8,TRBJ2-7,ASSSGQSFYEQY
TRBV6-1,TRBJ2-7,ASSQGSARGEQY
TRBV5-1,TRBJ2-5,ASSLALSGAETQY
TRBV6-2/TRBV6-3,TRBJ1-2,ASSYSSNRNYGYT
TRBV5-6,TRBJ2-7,ASSLQTSGVPYSYEQY
TRBV20-1,TRBJ1-2,SARDLGGLGGYT
TRBV18,TRBJ2-4,ASSPPLRAGKNIQY
TRBV2,TRBJ1-1,ASSEFPQLTEAF
TRBV12-3/TRBV12-4,TRBJ1-2,ASRGPGGKYGYT
TRBV20-1,TRBJ2-7,SASPWQGTYEQY
TRBV12-5,TRBJ2-1,ATSTSGDLSSYNEQF
TRBV4-1,TRBJ1-1,ASSQPPRTGEAF
TRBV6-1,TRBJ1-2,ASTDPGYGYT
TRBV19,TRBJ2-5,ASSKGGRMETQY
TRBV20-1,TRBJ2-3,SARDSRTDTQY
TRBV18,TRBJ1-1,ASSPTPGFEAF
TRBV3-1,TRBJ2-5,ASSQDAGGETQY
TRBV4-1,TRBJ1-4,ASSRQQGETNEKLF
TRBV6-9,TRBJ1-3,ASSYRFFSGNTIY
TRBV12-3/TRBV12-4,TRBJ2-3,ASTFPDWHTQY
TRBV9,TRBJ1-1,ASRPGRRNTEAF
TRBV5-1,TRBJ2-3,ASSLESARTDTQY
TRBV13,TRBJ1-5,ASSLSRSGQGSNQPQH
TRBV28,TRBJ1-1,ASSLPGQALSEAF
TRBV2,TRBJ1-5,ASSAGQGARIYQPQH
TRBV28,TRBJ1-1,ASHRGNRGTEAF
TRBV20-1,TRBJ1-2,SAARGQGGRYT
TRBV20-1,TRBJ2-5,SARDLLTSANQETQY
TRBV18,TRBJ2-3,AARGQGTDTQY
TRBV3-1,TRBJ2-7,ASSQGWGYEQY